This TCR beta chain was recovered during a study of T cells in Graves' hyperthyroidism and ophthalmopathy. The germline gives CDR1 SNHLY, CDR2 FYNNEI. V lost 4 bases and J lost 2; bases outside the gene matches: 20. There are 22 residues in the CDR3. RNA transcripts yielded amplified TCR beta CDR3 regions. RT-PCR in the first round (using the HTBI primer set) targeted the TCR CDR3. TCRdb itself ran the multiplex PCR reads through MiXCR, one entry per CDR3 protein. The sample has more than 350,000 distinct CDR3 sequences, 15% to 20% seen once; the top ten hold roughly 35%. This clonotype was counted at least ten times.

This clonotype originated in a woman aged 25 to 45 with Graves' hyperthyroidism that later progressed to Graves' ophthalmopathy. The sample was blood. The J gene is TRBJ2-1, the V gene TRBV2; 13 bases are shared with TRBD2. CDR3 in DNA: TGTGCCAGCAGTGTCCCGGAGACCGGGACTAGCGGGGCCAGCGGAACCTACAATGAGCAGTTCTTC. Its protein is CASSVPETGTSGASGTYNEQFF. The variable domain in full, completed from reference TRBV2 and TRBJ2-1, reads EPEVTQTPSHQVTQMGQEVILRCVPISNHLYFYWYRQILGQKVEFLVSFYNNEISEKSEIFDDQFSVERPDGSNFTLKIRSTKLEDSAMYFCASSVPETGTSGASGTYNEQFFGPGTRLTVL.